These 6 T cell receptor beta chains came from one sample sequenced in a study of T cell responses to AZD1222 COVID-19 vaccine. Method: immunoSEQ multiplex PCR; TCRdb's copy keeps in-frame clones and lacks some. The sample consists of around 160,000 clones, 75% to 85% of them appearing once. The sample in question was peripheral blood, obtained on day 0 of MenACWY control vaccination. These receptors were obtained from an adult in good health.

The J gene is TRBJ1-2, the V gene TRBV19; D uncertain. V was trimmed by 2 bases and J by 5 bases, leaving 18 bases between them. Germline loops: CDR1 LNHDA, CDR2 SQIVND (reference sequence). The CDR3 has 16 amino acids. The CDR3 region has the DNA TGTGCCAGTAGTATAACGGACGGAGGATACCGATATGGCTACACCTTC. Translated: CASSITDGGYRYGYTF.

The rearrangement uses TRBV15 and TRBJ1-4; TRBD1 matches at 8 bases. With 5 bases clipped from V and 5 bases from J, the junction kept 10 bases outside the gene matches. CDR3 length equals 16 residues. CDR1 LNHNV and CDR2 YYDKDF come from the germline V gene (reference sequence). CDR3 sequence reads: CATSPRLGQVNEKLFF. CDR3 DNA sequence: TGTGCCACCAGCCCCCGTCTGGGACAGGTCAATGAAAAACTGTTTTTT.

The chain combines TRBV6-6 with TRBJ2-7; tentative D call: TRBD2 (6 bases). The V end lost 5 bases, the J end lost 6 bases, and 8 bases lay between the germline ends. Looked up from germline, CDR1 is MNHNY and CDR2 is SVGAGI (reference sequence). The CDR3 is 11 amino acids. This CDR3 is CASSRAGEQYF. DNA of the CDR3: TGTGCCAGCAGTCGAGCGGGCGAGCAGTACTTC.

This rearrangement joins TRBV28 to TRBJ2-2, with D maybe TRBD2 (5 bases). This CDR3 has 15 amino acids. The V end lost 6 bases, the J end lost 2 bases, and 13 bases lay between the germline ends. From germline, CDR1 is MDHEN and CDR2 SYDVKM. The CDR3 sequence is CASRRRDLNTGELFF. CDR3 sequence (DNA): TGTGCCAGCAGGCGCCGGGATCTAAACACCGGGGAGCTGTTTTTT.

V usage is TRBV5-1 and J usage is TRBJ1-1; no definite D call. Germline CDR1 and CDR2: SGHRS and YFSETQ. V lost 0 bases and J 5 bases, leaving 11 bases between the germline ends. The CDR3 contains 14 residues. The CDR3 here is CASSLGSRGTEAFF. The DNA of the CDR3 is TGCGCCAGCAGCTTGGGCTCCCGAGGAACTGAAGCTTTCTTT.

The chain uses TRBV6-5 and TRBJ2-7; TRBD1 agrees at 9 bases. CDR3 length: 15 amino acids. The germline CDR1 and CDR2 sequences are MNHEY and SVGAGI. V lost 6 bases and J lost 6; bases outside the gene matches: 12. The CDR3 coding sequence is TGTGCCAGCAGAAGCTACAGGGACAGGGCTGGCGAGCAGTACTTC. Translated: CASRSYRDRAGEQYF.